This T cell receptor (beta chain) appears in the sequencing data of a study of T cell responses to AZD1222 COVID-19 vaccine. Sequenced by immunoSEQ multiplex PCR; TCRdb stores in-frame clones only, minus some. The data show about 200,000 clones, around 94% seen once. The V and J ends lost 3 bases and 0 bases respectively, with 11 bases between them. The germline CDR1 and CDR2 sequences are DFQATT and SNEGSKA (reference sequence). The CDR3 totals 15 residues. Study-wide points: Seropositivity was recorded at baseline in only a handful of AZD1222 recipients. Most donors were white British, females outnumbered males, and clonal diversity was possibly underestimated. Regions left unmutated in variants are reportedly the target of nearly half of spike-specific TCRs. Repertoire sampling was restricted to post-peak T cell response timepoints.

On this clone itself: What it binds is unknown.

This sequence joins TRBV20-1 and TRBJ1-4; TRBD1 is a possible D gene (5 bases). The sample in question was peripheral blood, obtained 28 days after the second dose of the MenACWY control vaccine. The receptor was isolated from an adult who received the MenACWY meningococcal vaccine as a control. CDR3 sequence: CSASPGLATNEKLFF. Here the CDR3 DNA reads TGCAGTGCTAGTCCAGGGCTTGCAACTAATGAAAAACTGTTTTTT.